This entry describes one TCR beta chain. What it recognizes is unknown. The data are from a study of cytomegalovirus exposure and HLA in healthy donors. Findings of the study overall: TCR association rates varied by HLA locus in a later analysis, with DRB1 highest and HLA-C lowest.

V was clipped by 5 bases and J by 4 bases; unmatched bases: 7. CDR3 length: 16 residues. The germline gives CDR1 SGHVS, CDR2 FQNEAQ. The PCR contained 60 Vbeta and 13 Jbeta primers. The assay was immunoSEQ multiplex PCR, and TCRdb's table has in-frame clones only and misses some. The sample contains approximately 150,000 clones, 68% of which appear only once. The clonotype comes from a woman in her thirties or forties in good health and CMV-seropositive. Sequenced material: PBMCs. V and J are TRBV7-8 and TRBJ2-1; the match to TRBD2 covers 11 bases. The CDR3 protein is CASSLVGTSGYNEQFF. The CDR3 DNA sequence: TGTGCCAGCAGCCTAGTTGGGACTAGCGGTTACAATGAGCAGTTCTTC.